This T cell receptor beta chain was identified during a study of blood T cell repertoires in COVID-19. Across the study: Specimens from acute and convalescent COVID-19 originated in the United States, Italy and Spain. From T cells, B-cell-depleted T cells, or PBMCs came the material, which was cDNA or gDNA.

As processed by the authors: It was from reference gene primer amplification that nucleated cell counts were estimated. This table comes from immunoSEQ multiplex PCR, and its TCRdb copy is limited to in-frame clones, with some not included. That table supplies the V and J calls and clone size; D and trimming were determined from the DNA. This table holds 150,000 to 200,000 clones, roughly nine tenths found once. Seattle's cohort entered during active infection and was followed longitudinally. Looked up from germline, CDR1 is GTSNPN and CDR2 is SVGIG (reference sequence). The CDR3 loop spans 16 amino acids. The V end lost 2 bases, the J end lost 7 bases, and 21 bases lay between the germline ends.

The sequenced material came from peripheral blood. The receptor was derived from a woman aged 55-70 years with COVID-19, enrolled during active disease. This chain links TRBV30 with TRBJ2-1; no reliable D call. CDR3: CAWSRSRSPERNEQFF. DNA of the CDR3: TGTGCCTGGAGTCGATCACGGTCTCCTGAGAGGAATGAGCAGTTCTTC.